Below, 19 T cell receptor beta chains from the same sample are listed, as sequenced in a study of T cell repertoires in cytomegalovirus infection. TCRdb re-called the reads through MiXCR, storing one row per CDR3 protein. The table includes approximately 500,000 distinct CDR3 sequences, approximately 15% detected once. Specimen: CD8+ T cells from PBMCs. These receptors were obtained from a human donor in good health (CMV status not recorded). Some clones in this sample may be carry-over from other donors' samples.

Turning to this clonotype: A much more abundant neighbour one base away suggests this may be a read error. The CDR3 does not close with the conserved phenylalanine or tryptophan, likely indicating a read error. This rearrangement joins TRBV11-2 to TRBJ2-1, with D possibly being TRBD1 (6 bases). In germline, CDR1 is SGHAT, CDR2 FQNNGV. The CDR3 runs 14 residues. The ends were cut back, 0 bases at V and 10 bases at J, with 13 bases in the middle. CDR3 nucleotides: TGTGCCAGCAGCTTAGAATGGCAGGGGATGGAGCAGTTCTTA. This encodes CASSLEWQGMEQFL.

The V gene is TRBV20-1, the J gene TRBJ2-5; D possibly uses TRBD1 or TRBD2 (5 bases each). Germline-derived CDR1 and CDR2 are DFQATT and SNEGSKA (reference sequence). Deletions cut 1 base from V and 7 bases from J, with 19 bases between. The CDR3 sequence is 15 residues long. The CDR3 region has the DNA TGCAGTGCTAGAGGGGTGAGGGACCCGGGGTCGACCCAGTACTTC. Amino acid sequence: CSARGVRDPGSTQYF.

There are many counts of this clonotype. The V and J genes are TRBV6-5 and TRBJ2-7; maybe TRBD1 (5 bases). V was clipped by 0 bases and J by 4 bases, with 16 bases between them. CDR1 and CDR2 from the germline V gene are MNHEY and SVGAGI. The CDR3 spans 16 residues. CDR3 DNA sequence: TGTGCCAGCAGTTACTCATCCGGCGTCAGGACATACGAGCAGTACTTC. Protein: CASSYSSGVRTYEQYF.

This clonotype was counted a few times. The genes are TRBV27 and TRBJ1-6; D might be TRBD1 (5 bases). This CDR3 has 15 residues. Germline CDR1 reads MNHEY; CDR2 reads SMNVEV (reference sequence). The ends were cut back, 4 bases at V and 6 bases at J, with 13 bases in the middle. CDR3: CASSWTGTANSPLHF. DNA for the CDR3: TGTGCCAGCAGTTGGACCGGGACTGCTAATTCACCCCTCCACTTT.

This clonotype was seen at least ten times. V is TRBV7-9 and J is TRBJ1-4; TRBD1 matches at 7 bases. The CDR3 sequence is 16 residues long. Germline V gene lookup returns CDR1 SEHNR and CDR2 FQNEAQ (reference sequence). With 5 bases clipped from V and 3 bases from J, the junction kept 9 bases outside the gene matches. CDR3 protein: CASSVTTGVANEKLFF. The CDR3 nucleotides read TGTGCCAGCAGCGTAACTACAGGGGTTGCTAATGAAAAACTGTTTTTT. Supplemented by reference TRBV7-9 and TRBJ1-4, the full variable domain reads DTGVSQNPRHKITKRGQNVTFRCDPISEHNRLYWYRQTLGQGPEFLTYFQNEAQLEKSRLLSDRFSAERPKGSFSTLEIQRTEQGDSAMYLCASSVTTGVANEKLFFGSGTQLSVL.

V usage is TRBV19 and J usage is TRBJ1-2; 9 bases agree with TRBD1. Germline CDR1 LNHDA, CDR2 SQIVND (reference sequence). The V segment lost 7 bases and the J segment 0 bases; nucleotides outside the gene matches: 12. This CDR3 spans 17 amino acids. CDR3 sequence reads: CASKDRQGDFPNYGYTF. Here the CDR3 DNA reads TGTGCCAGTAAGGACCGACAGGGGGATTTTCCTAACTATGGCTACACCTTC.

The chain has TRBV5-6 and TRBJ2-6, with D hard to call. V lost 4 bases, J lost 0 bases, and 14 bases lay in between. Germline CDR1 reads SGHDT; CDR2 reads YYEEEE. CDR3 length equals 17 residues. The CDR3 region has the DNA TGTGCCAGCAGCAGCCGGACGGCCAGCTCTGGGGCCAACGTCCTGACTTTC. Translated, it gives CASSSRTASSGANVLTF. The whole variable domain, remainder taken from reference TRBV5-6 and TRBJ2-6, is DAGVTQSPTHLIKTRGQQVTLRCSPKSGHDTVSWYQQALGQGPQFIFQYYEEEERQRGNFPDRFSGHQFPNYSSELNVNALLLGDSALYLCASSSRTASSGANVLTFGAGSRLTVL.

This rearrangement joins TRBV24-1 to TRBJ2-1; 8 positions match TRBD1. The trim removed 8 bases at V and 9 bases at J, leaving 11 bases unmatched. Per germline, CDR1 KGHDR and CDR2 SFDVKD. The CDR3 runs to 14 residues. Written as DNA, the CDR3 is TGTGCCACCACAGCCGAGACAGGGGATGCTGAGCAGTTCTTC. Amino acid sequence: CATTAETGDAEQFF.

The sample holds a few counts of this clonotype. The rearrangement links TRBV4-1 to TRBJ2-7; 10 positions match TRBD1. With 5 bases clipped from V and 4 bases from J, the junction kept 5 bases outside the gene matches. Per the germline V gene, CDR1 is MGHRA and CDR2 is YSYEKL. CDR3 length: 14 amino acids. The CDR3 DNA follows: TGCGCCAGCAGCAAAGGACAGGGGGTTTACGAGCAGTACTTC. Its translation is CASSKGQGVYEQYF.

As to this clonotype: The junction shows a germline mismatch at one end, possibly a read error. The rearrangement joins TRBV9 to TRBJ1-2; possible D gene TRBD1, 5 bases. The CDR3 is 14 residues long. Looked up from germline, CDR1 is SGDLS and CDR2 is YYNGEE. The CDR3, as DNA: TGTGCCAGCAGCTTTAGCCAGGGCTGGCCCATTTTGGTTTTC. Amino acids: CASSFSQGWPILVF. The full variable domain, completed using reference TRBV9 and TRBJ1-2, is DSGVTQTPKHLITATGQRVTLRCSPRSGDLSVYWYQQSLDQGLQFLIQYYNGEERAKGNILERFSAQQFPDLHSELNLSSLELGDSALYFCASSFSQGWPILVFGSGTRLTVV.

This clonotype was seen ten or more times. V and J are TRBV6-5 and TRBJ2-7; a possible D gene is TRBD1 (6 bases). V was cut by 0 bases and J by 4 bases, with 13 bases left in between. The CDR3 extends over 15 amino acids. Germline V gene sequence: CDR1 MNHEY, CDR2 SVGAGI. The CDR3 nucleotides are TGTGCCAGCAGTTACTCGGCGCAGGGGTGGTACGAGCAGTACTTC. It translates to CASSYSAQGWYEQYF.

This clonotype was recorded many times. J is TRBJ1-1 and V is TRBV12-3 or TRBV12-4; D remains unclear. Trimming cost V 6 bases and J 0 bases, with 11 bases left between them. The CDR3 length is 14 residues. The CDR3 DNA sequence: TGTGCCAGCAGCCTCCGACGGGTGAACACTGAAGCTTTCTTT. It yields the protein CASSLRRVNTEAFF.

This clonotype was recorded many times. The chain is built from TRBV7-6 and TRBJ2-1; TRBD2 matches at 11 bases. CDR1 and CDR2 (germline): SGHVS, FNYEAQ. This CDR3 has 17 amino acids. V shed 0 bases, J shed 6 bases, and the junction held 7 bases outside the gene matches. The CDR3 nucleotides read TGTGCCAGCAGCTTAGCGCAGGGACTAGCGGACTTCAATGAGCAGTTCTTC. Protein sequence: CASSLAQGLADFNEQFF.

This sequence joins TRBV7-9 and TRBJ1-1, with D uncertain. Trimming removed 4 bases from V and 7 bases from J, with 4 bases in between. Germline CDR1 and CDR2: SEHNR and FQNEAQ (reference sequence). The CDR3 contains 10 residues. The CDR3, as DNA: TGTGCCAGCAGCTCAAATGAAGCTTTCTTT. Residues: CASSSNEAFF.

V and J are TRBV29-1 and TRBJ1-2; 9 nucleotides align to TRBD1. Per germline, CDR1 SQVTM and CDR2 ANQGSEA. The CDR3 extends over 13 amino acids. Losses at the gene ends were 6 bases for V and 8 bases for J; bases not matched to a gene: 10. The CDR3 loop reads CSVRTGELLGYTF. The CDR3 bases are TGCAGCGTCCGGACAGGGGAACTCCTAGGCTACACCTTC.

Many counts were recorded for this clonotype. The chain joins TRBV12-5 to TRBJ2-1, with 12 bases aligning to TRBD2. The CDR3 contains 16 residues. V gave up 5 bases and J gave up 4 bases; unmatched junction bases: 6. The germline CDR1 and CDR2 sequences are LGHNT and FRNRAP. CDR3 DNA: TGTGCTAGTGGTCCACGGACTAGCGGGGTTTACAATGAGCAGTTCTTC. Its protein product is CASGPRTSGVYNEQFF.

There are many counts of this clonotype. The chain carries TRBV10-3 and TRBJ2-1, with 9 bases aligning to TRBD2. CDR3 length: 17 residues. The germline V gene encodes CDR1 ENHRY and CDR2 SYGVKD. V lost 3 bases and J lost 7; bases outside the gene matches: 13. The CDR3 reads CAISDPRGGGAKNEQFF. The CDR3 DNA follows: TGTGCCATCAGTGACCCCAGAGGCGGGGGGGCCAAGAATGAGCAGTTCTTC.

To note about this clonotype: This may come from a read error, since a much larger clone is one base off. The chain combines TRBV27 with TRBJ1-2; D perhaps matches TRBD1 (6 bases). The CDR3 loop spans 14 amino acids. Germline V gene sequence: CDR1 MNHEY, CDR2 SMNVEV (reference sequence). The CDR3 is CASSLRGAGYCYTF. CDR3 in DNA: TGTGCCAGCAGTCTCAGGGGCGCGGGCTATTGCTACACCTTC.

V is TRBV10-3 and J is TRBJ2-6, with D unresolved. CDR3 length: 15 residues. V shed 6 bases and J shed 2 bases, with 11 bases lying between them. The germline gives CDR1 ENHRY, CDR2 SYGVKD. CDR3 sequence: CAIRNRQAGANVLTF. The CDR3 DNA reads TGTGCCATCAGGAATAGGCAGGCTGGGGCCAACGTCCTGACTTTC.